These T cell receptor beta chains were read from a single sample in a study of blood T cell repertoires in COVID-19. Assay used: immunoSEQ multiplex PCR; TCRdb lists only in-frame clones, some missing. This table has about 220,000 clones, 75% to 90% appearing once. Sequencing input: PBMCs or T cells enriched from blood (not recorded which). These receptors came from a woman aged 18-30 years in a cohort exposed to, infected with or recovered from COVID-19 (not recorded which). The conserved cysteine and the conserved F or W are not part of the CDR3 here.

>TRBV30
AWSEPQGAAEAF
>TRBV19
ATLDREQF
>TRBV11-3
ASSLEGGDTEAF
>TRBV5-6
ASSLGASGREETQY
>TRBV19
ATYSGTAGYNEQF
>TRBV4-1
ASSQESSGGGYTQY
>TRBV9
ASSSSLGLAGDHTDTQY
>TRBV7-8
ASSFERFNEQF
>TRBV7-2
ASSLSAQGPYEQY
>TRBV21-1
ASSKEWKQTQETQY
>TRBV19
ASSMVQIYGYT
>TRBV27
ASSYYGQPQH
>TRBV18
ASSPDSSGNTIY
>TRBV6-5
ASSLLHGTVSYEQY
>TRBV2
ASSEEGARNSPLH
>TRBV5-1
ASSLGDGWRDGYT
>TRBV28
ASSFVSSTGSYEQY
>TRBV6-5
ASSPDRSYGYT
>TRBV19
ASRRQANEKLF
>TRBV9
ASALDREGYEQY
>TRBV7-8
ASTPMRTVLNTEAF
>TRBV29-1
SVGPGTSGSYNEQF
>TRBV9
ASSVDLLRGNEQF
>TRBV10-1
ASSDPQGSNEQF
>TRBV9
ASSRDRGGEKLF
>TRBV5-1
ASQTSGRPLSQETQY
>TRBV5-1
ASSWESGQGARSPLH
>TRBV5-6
ASSFSTGQETQY
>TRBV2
ASSAQGPNEKLF
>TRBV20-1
SASLRYNEQF
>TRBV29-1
SVEHPSIPYNEQF
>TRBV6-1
ASSEWDRSNQPQH
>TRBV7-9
ASSTASGSNTGELF
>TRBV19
AVSRGSANYGYT
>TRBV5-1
ASSLPQGADEQF
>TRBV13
ASSHGASGGTTITDTQY
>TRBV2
ASSRDSLTGYT
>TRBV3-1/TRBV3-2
ASSSPGLNNYNEQF
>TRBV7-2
ASSSGLAGGQETQY
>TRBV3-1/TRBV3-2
ASSPGSRLGETQY
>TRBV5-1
ASRSGTGAYNEQF
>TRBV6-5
ASSYSILAWETQY
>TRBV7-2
ASSFQGNGNQPQH
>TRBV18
ASSLRSSYEQY
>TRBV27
ASSRTGTGDHEQY
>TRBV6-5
ASSYGRQGQPQH
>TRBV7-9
ASSLGEADIYGYT
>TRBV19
ASSARDRGLRYYGYT
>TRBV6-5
ASSLDRGAYEQY
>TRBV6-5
ASSYSNDRGSYEQY
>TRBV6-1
ASSAPSFLAVAVQETQY
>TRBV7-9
ASSLDSNNYGYT